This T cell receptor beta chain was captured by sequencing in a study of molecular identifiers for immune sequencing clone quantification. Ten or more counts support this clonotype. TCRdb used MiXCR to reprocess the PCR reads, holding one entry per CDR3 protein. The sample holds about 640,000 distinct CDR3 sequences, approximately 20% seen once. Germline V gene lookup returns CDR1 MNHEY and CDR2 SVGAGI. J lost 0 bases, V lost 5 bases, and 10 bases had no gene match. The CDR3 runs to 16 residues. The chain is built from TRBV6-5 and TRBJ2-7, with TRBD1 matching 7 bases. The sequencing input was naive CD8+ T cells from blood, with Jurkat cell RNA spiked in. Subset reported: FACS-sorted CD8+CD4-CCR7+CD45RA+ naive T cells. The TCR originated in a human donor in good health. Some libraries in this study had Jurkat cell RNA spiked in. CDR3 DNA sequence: TGTGCCAGCAGTACAAGGGGACAGATCAGCTCCTACGAGCAGTACTTC. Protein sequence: CASSTRGQISSYEQYF.